This TCR beta chain was retrieved from a study of T-cell memory formation after mild COVID-19. Findings of the study overall: Contracting clones localized mainly to CM and EM when CD4+ and mainly to EMRA when CD8+. Memory from before infection featured some responding clones, which suggests cross-reactive memory joined.

MiXCR, applied by TCRdb to the 5' RACE reads, yields one record per CDR3 protein. Counted here are more than 100,000 distinct CDR3 sequences, approximately 5.9% occurring once; the ten biggest clones make up 2% to 2.5%. Notes on this clonotype: What it recognizes is unknown.

The length of the CDR3 is 10 residues. Germline V CDR1 and CDR2: MNHEY, SVGAGI. Between the trimmed V and J ends, which lost 6 bases and 6 bases, there was a span of 4 bases. The TCR sequence derives from an adult woman who had mild COVID-19 (a few samples of this study predate the infection). Cell type and time point are not known. This chain joins TRBV6-5 and TRBJ2-3; no firm D call. Material for sequencing was PBMCs or a T cell subset sorted from them (not recorded which). The CDR3 is CASRYDTQYF. In DNA, the CDR3 is TGTGCCAGCAGATATGATACGCAGTATTTT.